The clone carrying this T cell receptor beta chain has a handful of counts. In germline, CDR1 is LGHNA, CDR2 YNFKEQ. V was pared by 1 base and J by 0 bases, with 10 bases between. CDR3 size: 17 residues. The record originates from a study of blood T cell repertoires in COVID-19. Across the study: Collection of acute and convalescent COVID-19 samples took place in the United States, Italy and Spain. PBMCs, B-cell-depleted T cells, or T cells were the source of the cDNA or gDNA that made up the material.

In the authors' workflow: Researchers report that nucleated cell counts were estimated from reference gene primer amplification. Profiling relied on immunoSEQ multiplex PCR, and the TCRdb table lists in-frame clones only, not all of them. Clone size and the V and J calls come from that table; the DNA yielded D and trimming. Of 35,000 to 40,000 clones listed, roughly 85% are singletons. The sample taken for sequencing was peripheral blood. The receptor comes from a man aged 60 to 69 with COVID-19, enrolled during active disease. The rearrangement links TRBV4-2 to TRBJ1-6, with TRBD1 as a possible D gene (5 bases). CDR3 DNA sequence: TGTGCCAGCAGCCAAGTGCCCGGGGGCTCCTATAATTCACCCCTCCACTTT. This codes for CASSQVPGGSYNSPLHF.